The 16 T cell receptor beta chains reported below all come from one sample, sequenced in a study of T cell repertoires in cytomegalovirus infection. Their antigens are not known. MiXCR, applied by TCRdb to the reads, yields one record per CDR3 protein. The sample has 650,000 to 850,000 distinct CDR3 sequences; 25% to 30% are singletons. The sample consisted of cultured CD8+ T cells from PBMCs, taken from culture after CMV antigen stimulation. The receptor source for this set is a human donor in good health (CMV status not recorded). Some clones in this sample may be carry-over from other donors' samples.

This clonotype was recorded a few times. This CDR3 is CASSEGRSSTDTQYF. The CDR3 DNA sequence: TGTGCCAGCAGTGAAGGGCGATCTAGCACAGATACGCAGTATTTT. The gene calls are TRBV2 and TRBJ2-3; D not certain. The germline V gene encodes CDR1 SNHLY and CDR2 FYNNEI. Trimming took off 1 base at V and 0 bases at J, with 8 bases between the two ends. CDR3 size: 15 residues. Drawing the rest from reference TRBV2 and TRBJ2-3, the complete variable domain is EPEVTQTPSHQVTQMGQEVILRCVPISNHLYFYWYRQILGQKVEFLVSFYNNEISEKSEIFDDQFSVERPDGSNFTLKIRSTKLEDSAMYFCASSEGRSSTDTQYFGPGTRLTVL.

This clonotype has a handful of counts. The chain employs TRBV19 and TRBJ2-1; no reliable D call. This CDR3 has 12 amino acids. V was pared by 7 bases and J by 6 bases, with 10 bases between. CDR1 is LNHDA, CDR2 SQIVND, per germline (reference sequence). The CDR3 sequence is CASMTQGNEQFF. For the CDR3, the DNA is TGTGCCAGTATGACACAAGGCAATGAGCAGTTCTTC.

This clonotype was seen at least ten times. CDR3 nucleotide sequence: TGTGCCAGCAGTTCATTTCCGGGACAGGGTCAAGAGACCCAGTACTTC. Translation gives CASSSFPGQGQETQYF. The chain has TRBV12-3 or TRBV12-4 and TRBJ2-5, with 9 bases identical to TRBD1. This CDR3 spans 16 amino acids. V was pared by 4 bases and J by 2 bases, with 8 bases of the junction left unmatched.

The chain combines TRBV29-1 with TRBJ2-2; D might be TRBD1 or TRBD2, each matching 5 bases. V was trimmed by 4 bases and J by 6 bases, leaving 15 bases between them. Germline lookup yields CDR1 SQVTM and CDR2 ANQGSEA. The CDR3 runs to 14 residues. CDR3 nucleotides: TGCAGCGTTGGAAGGCTGGGGGTCGCCGGGGAGCTGTTTTTT. This gives the protein CSVGRLGVAGELFF.

The rearrangement uses TRBV7-2 and TRBJ2-7; 8 nucleotides agree with TRBD2. CDR1 and CDR2 from the germline V gene are SGHTA and FQGNSA. V lost 0 bases and J lost 5; bases outside the gene matches: 9. The CDR3 is made up of 16 amino acids. CDR3: CASSLAWTSPPDEQYF. DNA of the CDR3: TGTGCCAGCAGCTTAGCGTGGACTAGCCCCCCGGACGAGCAGTACTTC. Full variable domain (remainder filled in from reference TRBV7-2 and TRBJ2-7): GAGVSQSPSNKVTEKGKDVELRCDPISGHTALYWYRQSLGQGLEFLIYFQGNSAPDKSGLPSDRFSAERTGGSVSTLTIQRTQQEDSAVYLCASSLAWTSPPDEQYFGPGTRLTVT.

This chain uses TRBV6-2 or TRBV6-3 with TRBJ2-7; no reliable D call. The germline V and J ends were trimmed by 4 bases and 4 bases, with 14 bases remaining between them. Germline V gene lookup returns CDR1 MNHEY and CDR2 SVGEGT. The length of the CDR3 is 14 residues. CDR3 region: CASSSWSADYEQYV. The CDR3 DNA is TGTGCCAGCAGTTCCTGGTCTGCAGATTACGAGCAGTACGTC.

There are a few counts of this clonotype. The gene calls are TRBV12-3 or TRBV12-4 and TRBJ2-1; no firm D call. Deletions cut 5 bases from V and 9 bases from J, with 14 bases between. The CDR3 consists of 13 residues. The CDR3: CASSEDSASEQFF. CDR3 nucleotide sequence: TGTGCCAGCAGTGAAGACTCGGCAAGTGAGCAGTTCTTC.

This chain uses TRBV10-3 with TRBJ2-3; 11 nucleotides align to TRBD1. Germline lookup yields CDR1 ENHRY and CDR2 SYGVKD. This CDR3 contains 16 residues. V lost 10 bases to trimming and J lost 6 bases; unmatched junction nucleotides: 15. The CDR3 region is CARAGTGGGKEDTQYF. In DNA form, the CDR3 reads TGTGCCAGGGCCGGGACAGGGGGGGGGAAGGAGGATACGCAGTATTTT.

This chain connects TRBV24-1 to TRBJ2-5; D gene unclear. The CDR3 runs 14 residues. With 3 bases removed from V and 5 bases from J, the gap between germline ends came to 12 bases. Germline-derived CDR1 and CDR2 are KGHDR and SFDVKD. The CDR3 here is CATSDPFLGETQYF. The CDR3 nucleotides read TGTGCCACCAGTGATCCATTCCTGGGGGAGACCCAGTACTTC.

The chain joins TRBV12-3 or TRBV12-4 to TRBJ1-1, with 8 positions matching TRBD1. This CDR3 has 15 residues. With V trimmed by 5 bases and J by 5 bases, 10 bases remained unmatched. CDR3 protein: CASSPPGGSGTEAFF. The CDR3 bases are TGTGCCAGCAGTCCCCCAGGGGGCAGTGGGACTGAAGCTTTCTTT.

This clonotype was observed a few times. This sequence joins TRBV12-3 or TRBV12-4 and TRBJ2-2; TRBD2 matches 9 bases. This CDR3 is 15 amino acids long. Losses at the gene ends were 3 bases for V and 7 bases for J; bases not matched to a gene: 6. The CDR3 DNA follows: TGTGCCAGCAGTTTCGGCGGGGGGGCGTTCGGGGAGCTGTTTTTT. Amino acid sequence: CASSFGGGAFGELFF.

This clonotype was counted between two and nine times. This chain links TRBV7-6 with TRBJ2-4, with a tentative D call TRBD1 (6 bases). Trimming took 4 bases from V and 1 from J, leaving 14 bases between them. CDR1 and CDR2 (germline): SGHVS, FNYEAQ. This CDR3 is 16 amino acids long. The CDR3 DNA reads as TGTGCCAGCAGCTCCATATCAGGGGCTGCCAAAAACATTCAGTACTTC. Its protein product is CASSSISGAAKNIQYF. Full variable domain (rest looked up from reference TRBV7-6 and TRBJ2-4): GAGVSQSPRYKVTKRGQDVALRCDPISGHVSLYWYRQALGQGPEFLTYFNYEAQQDKSGLPNDRFSAERPEGSISTLTIQRTEQRDSAMYRCASSSISGAAKNIQYFGAGTRLSVL.

The chain joins TRBV25-1 to TRBJ1-2, with D hard to call. Trimming pared 4 bases from V and 10 bases from J, leaving 7 bases between. Germline-derived CDR1 and CDR2 are MGHDK and SYGVNS. The CDR3 extends over 10 amino acids. This chain's CDR3 is CASSGGVYTF. DNA for the CDR3: TGTGCCAGCAGTGGGGGTGTCTACACCTTC.

The V gene is TRBV6-6, the J gene TRBJ2-7; possibly TRBD1 for D (5 bases). Germline V gives CDR1 MNHNY, CDR2 SVGAGI (reference sequence). The CDR3 covers 19 residues. Trimming cost V 6 bases and J 3 bases, with 30 bases left between them. This chain's CDR3 is CASSLHPPGLRLQSYEQYF. The CDR3 nucleotides read TGTGCCAGCAGCTTACATCCCCCAGGGCTACGACTTCAAAGCTACGAGCAGTACTTC.

The J gene is TRBJ2-2, the V gene TRBV2, with a possible D match to TRBD2 (5 bases). CDR1 and CDR2 (germline): SNHLY, FYNNEI. The CDR3 loop spans 16 amino acids. V lost 4 bases and J lost 4, with 16 bases in between. The CDR3 is CASSGRPPLGTGELFF. The CDR3 DNA is TGTGCCAGCAGTGGGAGGCCGCCGCTGGGCACCGGGGAGCTGTTTTTT.

This clonotype turned up a few times. The V gene is TRBV27, the J gene TRBJ2-1; TRBD2 might be the D (6 bases). The CDR3 extends over 14 amino acids. The germline V gene has CDR1 MNHEY and CDR2 SMNVEV (reference sequence). Trimming cost V 8 bases and J 8 bases, with 19 bases left between them. CDR3 nucleotide sequence: TGTGCCAGCTCGGGACTCCCCTTACAATATGAGCAGTTCTTC. Its translation is CASSGLPLQYEQFF.